The 9 T cell receptor beta chains listed next were all sequenced from one sample in a study of T cell changes during pregnancy in multiple sclerosis. Clones were sequenced by immunoSEQ multiplex PCR, and TCRdb holds only the in-frame ones, with some missing. The profile shows tens of thousands of clones, almost 95% of them singletons. Here the sequenced sample was peripheral blood, taken in the third trimester of pregnancy. The receptors were sampled from a female donor in good health, enrolled as a control in a pregnancy study.

The chain carries TRBV11-2 and TRBJ2-2; tentatively, D is TRBD1 (6 bases). Germline CDR1 reads SGHAT; CDR2 reads FQNNGV. V lost 6 bases to trimming and J lost 3 bases, with 17 bases between them. The CDR3 covers 16 residues. The CDR3 DNA follows: TGTGCCAGCAGTCCGAGGCCGGGACATTACACCGGGGAGCTGTTTTTT. This sequence encodes CASSPRPGHYTGELFF.

The chain is built from TRBV7-9 and TRBJ1-5; D may be TRBD1 (6 bases). V was shortened by 1 base and J by 0 bases, with 10 bases between the two germline ends. The CDR3 contains 16 residues. The germline V gene encodes CDR1 SEHNR and CDR2 FQNEAQ (reference sequence). Here the CDR3 reads CASSLDRVGSNQPQHF. In nucleotides, the CDR3 is TGTGCCAGCAGCTTAGACAGGGTTGGTAGCAATCAGCCCCAGCATTTT.

The CDR3 reads CASTHLGGYEQYF. CDR3 sequence (DNA): TGTGCCAGCACTCACTTAGGCGGGTACGAGCAGTACTTC. The chain uses TRBV28 and TRBJ2-7, with a possible D match to TRBD2 (5 bases). The CDR3 covers 13 residues. V lost 7 bases, J lost 4 bases, and 14 bases lay in between. The V gene's germline CDR1 is MDHEN and CDR2 SYDVKM.

CDR3 DNA sequence: TGTGCCAGCAGAGCTCCGGGACAGAAGAACACCGGGGAGCTGTTTTTT. Translation gives CASRAPGQKNTGELFF. The J gene is TRBJ2-2, the V gene TRBV2; TRBD1 matches 7 bases. The trim removed 6 bases at V and 1 base at J, leaving 8 bases unmatched. CDR1 is SNHLY, CDR2 FYNNEI, per germline. This CDR3 contains 16 residues.

This rearrangement joins TRBV4-3 to TRBJ2-1; D possibly corresponds to TRBD2 (6 bases). Germline CDR1 reads LGHNA; CDR2 reads YSLEER. The CDR3 runs to 13 residues. V was cut by 4 bases and J by 6 bases, with 10 bases left in between. The CDR3 nucleotides read TGCGCCAGCAGCCCCCGACTAGTCAATGAGCAGTTCTTC. Translating it yields CASSPRLVNEQFF.

This chain joins TRBV4-1 and TRBJ2-1; 11 nucleotides align to TRBD1. Trimming removed 5 bases from V and 3 bases from J; junction bases left unmatched: 6. The CDR3 has 16 amino acids. In germline, CDR1 is MGHRA, CDR2 YSYEKL. The CDR3 sequence is CASSATGTGGYNEQFF. The CDR3 DNA is TGCGCCAGCAGCGCCACCGGGACAGGGGGCTACAATGAGCAGTTCTTC.

The chain uses TRBV18 and TRBJ2-2; TRBD2 matches at 7 bases. This CDR3 contains 17 residues. J was trimmed by 1 base and V by 1 base; bases with no gene match: 6. Germline CDR1 reads KGHSH; CDR2 reads LQKENI. The CDR3 here is CASSPQPTSRNTGELFF. The DNA of the CDR3 is TGTGCCAGCTCACCACAACCGACTAGCCGGAACACCGGGGAGCTGTTTTTT.

The chain's CDR3 is CASQDRGGNTIYF. The CDR3 DNA follows: TGTGCCAGTCAGGACAGGGGAGGAAACACCATATATTTT. The chain carries TRBV19 and TRBJ1-3; 9 bases are a match to TRBD1. Germline CDR1 LNHDA, CDR2 SQIVND (reference sequence). Germline trimming cut 8 bases from V and 4 bases from J; bases unmatched to any gene: 3. The CDR3 extends over 13 amino acids.

The genes are TRBV7-9 and TRBJ2-5; D may be TRBD2 (5 bases). Per germline, CDR1 SEHNR and CDR2 FQNEAQ (reference sequence). CDR3 length: 13 residues. V lost 5 bases, J lost 5 bases, and 12 bases lay in between. The CDR3 region is CASSIGLGETQYF. DNA of the CDR3: TGTGCCAGCAGCATTGGACTTGGGGAGACCCAGTACTTC.